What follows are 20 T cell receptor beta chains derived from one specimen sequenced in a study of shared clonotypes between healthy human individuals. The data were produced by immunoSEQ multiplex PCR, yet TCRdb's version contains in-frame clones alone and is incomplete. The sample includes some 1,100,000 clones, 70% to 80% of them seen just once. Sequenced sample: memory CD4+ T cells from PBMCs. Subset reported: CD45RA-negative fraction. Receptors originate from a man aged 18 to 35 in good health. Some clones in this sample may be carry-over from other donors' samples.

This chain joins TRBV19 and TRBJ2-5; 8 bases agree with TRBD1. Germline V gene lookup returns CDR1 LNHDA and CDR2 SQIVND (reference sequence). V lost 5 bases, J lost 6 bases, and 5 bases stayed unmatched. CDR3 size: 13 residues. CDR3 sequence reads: CASSANRGKTQYF. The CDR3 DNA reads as TGTGCCAGTAGTGCAAACAGGGGGAAGACCCAGTACTTC. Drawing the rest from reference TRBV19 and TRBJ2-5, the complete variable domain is DGGITQSPKYLFRKEGQNVTLSCEQNLNHDAMYWYRQDPGQGLRLIYYSQIVNDFQKGDIAEGYSVSREKKESFPLTVTSAQKNPTAFYLCASSANRGKTQYFGPGTRLLVL.

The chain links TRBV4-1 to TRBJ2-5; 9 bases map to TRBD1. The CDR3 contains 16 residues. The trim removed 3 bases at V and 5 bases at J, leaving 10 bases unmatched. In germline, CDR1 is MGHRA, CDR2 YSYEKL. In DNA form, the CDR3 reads TGCGCCAGCAGCCAGGACAGGGGAGGTATGTTGGAGACCCAGTACTTC. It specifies CASSQDRGGMLETQYF.

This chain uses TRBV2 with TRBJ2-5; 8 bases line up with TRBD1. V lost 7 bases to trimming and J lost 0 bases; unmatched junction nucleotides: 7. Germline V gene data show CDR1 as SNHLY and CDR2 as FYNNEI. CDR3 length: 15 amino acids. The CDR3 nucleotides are TGTGCCAGCAAGGAGGGGGACAGGAACCAAGAGACCCAGTACTTC. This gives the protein CASKEGDRNQETQYF. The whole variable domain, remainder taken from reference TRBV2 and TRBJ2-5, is EPEVTQTPSHQVTQMGQEVILRCVPISNHLYFYWYRQILGQKVEFLVSFYNNEISEKSEIFDDQFSVERPDGSNFTLKIRSTKLEDSAMYFCASKEGDRNQETQYFGPGTRLLVL.

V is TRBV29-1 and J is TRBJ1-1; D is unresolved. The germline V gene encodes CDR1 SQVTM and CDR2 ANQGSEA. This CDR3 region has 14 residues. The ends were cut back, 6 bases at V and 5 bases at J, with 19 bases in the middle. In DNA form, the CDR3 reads TGCAGCGTCAATAAGGGCGGCGGGTGGACTGAAGCTTTCTTT. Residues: CSVNKGGGWTEAFF.

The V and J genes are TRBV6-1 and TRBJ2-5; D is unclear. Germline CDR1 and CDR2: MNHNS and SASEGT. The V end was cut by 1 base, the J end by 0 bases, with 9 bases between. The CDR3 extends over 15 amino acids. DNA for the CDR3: TGTGCCAGCAGTGAAGGGCGATCGAACCAAGAGACCCAGTACTTC. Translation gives CASSEGRSNQETQYF.

The CDR3 here is CASSLGGAFYEQYF. The CDR3 DNA reads as TGTGCCAGCAGCTTAGGTGGGGCGTTCTACGAGCAGTACTTC. V gene TRBV7-2 combines with J gene TRBJ2-7; tentative D call: TRBD1 (5 bases). The ends were cut back, 1 base at V and 3 bases at J, with 10 bases in the middle. The CDR3 totals 14 residues. CDR1 is SGHTA, CDR2 FQGNSA, per germline.

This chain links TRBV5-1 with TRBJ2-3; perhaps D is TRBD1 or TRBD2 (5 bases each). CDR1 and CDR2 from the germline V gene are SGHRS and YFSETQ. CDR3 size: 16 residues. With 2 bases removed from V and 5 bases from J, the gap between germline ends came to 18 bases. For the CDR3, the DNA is TGCGCCAGCAGCTTTGGATGGGACGGATCAAGAGATACGCAGTATTTT. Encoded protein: CASSFGWDGSRDTQYF.

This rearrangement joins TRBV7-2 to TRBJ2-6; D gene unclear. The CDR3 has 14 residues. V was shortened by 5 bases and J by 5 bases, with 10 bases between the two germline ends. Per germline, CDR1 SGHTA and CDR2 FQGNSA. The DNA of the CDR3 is TGTGCCAGCAGCCCATACCAACGGGCCAACGTCCTGACTTTC. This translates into CASSPYQRANVLTF.

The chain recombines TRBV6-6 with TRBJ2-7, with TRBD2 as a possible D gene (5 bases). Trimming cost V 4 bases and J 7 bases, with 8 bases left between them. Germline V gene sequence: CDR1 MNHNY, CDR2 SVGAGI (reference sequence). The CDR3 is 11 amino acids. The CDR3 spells CASSFTGEQYF. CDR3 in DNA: TGTGCCAGCAGTTTTACGGGGGAGCAGTACTTC.

CDR3 coding DNA: TGTGCCAGCAGCTTATCTAGCGGGAGAGACGAGCAGTACTTC. Residues: CASSLSSGRDEQYF. The chain couples TRBV7-8 to TRBJ2-7, with 10 bases aligning to TRBD2. With 2 bases clipped from V and 5 bases from J, the junction kept 3 bases outside the gene matches. The CDR3 covers 14 residues. Germline CDR1 is SGHVS and CDR2 is FQNEAQ.

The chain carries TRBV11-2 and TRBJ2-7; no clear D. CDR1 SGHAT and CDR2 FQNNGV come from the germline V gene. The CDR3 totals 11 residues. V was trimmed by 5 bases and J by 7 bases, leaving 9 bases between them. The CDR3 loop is CASSVNREQYF. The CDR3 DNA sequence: TGTGCCAGCAGCGTCAATAGGGAGCAGTACTTC.

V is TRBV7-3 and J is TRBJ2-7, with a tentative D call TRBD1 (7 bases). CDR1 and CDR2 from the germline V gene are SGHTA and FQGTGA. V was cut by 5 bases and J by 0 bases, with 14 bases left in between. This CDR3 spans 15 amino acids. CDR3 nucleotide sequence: TGTGCCAGCAGCCCAGGGGGGACAGCCTCCTACGAGCAGTACTTC. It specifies CASSPGGTASYEQYF.

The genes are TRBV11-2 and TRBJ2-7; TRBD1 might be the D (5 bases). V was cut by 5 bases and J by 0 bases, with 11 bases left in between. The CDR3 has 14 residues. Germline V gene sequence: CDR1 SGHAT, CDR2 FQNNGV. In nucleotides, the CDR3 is TGTGCCAGCAGCGCTGACAGAACCTCCTACGAGCAGTACTTC. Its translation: CASSADRTSYEQYF.

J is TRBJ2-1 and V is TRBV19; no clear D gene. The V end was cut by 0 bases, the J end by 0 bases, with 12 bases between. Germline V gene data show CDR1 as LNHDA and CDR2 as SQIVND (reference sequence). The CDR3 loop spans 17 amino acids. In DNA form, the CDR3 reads TGTGCCAGTAGTATAGATTGGCTCCAGAGCTCCTACAATGAGCAGTTCTTC. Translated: CASSIDWLQSSYNEQFF.

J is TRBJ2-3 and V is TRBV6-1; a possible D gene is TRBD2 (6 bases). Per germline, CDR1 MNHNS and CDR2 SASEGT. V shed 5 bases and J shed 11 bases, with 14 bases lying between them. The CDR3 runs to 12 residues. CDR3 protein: CASSSGTPGQYF. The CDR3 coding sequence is TGTGCCAGCAGTTCTGGGACTCCTGGGCAGTATTTT.

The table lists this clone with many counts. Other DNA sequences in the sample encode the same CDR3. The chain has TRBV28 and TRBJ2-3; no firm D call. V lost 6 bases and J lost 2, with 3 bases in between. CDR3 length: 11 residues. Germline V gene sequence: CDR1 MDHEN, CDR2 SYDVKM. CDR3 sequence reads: CASSDTDTQYF. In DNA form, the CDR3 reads TGTGCCAGCAGCGACACAGATACGCAGTATTTT.

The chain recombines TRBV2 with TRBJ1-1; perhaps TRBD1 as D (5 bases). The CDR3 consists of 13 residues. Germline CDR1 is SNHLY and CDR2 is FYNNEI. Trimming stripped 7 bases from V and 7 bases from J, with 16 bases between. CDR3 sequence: CASTEVGGGEAFF. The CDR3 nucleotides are TGTGCCAGCACTGAGGTCGGGGGAGGTGAAGCTTTCTTT.

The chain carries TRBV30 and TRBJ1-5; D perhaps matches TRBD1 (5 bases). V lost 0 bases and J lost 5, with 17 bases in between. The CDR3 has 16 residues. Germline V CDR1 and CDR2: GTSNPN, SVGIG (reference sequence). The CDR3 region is CAWSVSWGGWDQPQHF. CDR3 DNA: TGTGCCTGGAGTGTTTCATGGGGGGGATGGGATCAGCCCCAGCATTTT.

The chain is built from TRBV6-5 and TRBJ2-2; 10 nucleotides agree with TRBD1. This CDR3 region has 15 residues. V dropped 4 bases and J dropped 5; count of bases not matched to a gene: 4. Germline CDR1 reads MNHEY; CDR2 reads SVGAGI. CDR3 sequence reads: CASSSGQGGTGELFF. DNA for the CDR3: TGTGCCAGCAGTTCCGGACAGGGGGGAACCGGGGAGCTGTTTTTT.

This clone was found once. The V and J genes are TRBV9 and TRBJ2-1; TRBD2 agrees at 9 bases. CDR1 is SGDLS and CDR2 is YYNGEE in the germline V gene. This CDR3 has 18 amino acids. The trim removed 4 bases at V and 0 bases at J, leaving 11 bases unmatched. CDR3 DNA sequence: TGTGCCAGCAGCCCAGGCCGGCTAGCGGGAAGCTCCTACAATGAGCAGTTCTTC. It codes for CASSPGRLAGSSYNEQFF.